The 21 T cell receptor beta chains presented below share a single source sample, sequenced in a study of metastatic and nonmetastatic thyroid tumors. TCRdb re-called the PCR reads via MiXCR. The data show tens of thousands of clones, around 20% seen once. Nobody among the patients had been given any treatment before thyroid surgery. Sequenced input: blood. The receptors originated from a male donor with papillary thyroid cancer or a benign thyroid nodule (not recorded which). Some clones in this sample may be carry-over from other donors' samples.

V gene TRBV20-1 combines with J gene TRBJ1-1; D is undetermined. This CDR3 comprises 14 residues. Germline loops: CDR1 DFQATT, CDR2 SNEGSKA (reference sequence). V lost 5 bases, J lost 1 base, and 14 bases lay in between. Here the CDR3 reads CSAEATGWNTEAFF. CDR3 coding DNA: TGCAGTGCTGAGGCAACGGGGTGGAACACTGAAGCTTTCTTT.

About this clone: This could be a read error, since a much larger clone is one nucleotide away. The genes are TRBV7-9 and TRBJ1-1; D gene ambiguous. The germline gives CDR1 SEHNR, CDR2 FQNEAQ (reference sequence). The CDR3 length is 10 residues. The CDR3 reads CASSPWTISF. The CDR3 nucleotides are TGTGCCAGCAGCCCATGGACCATCAGCTTT.

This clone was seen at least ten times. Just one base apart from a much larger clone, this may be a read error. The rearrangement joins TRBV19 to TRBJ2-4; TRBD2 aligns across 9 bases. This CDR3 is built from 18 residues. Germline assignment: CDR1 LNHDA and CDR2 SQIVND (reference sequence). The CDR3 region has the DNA TGTGCCGGTAGTGTAAGGGGGGAAGCGACTAGCGGAGGTCACATTCAGTACTTC. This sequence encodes CAGSVRGEATSGGHIQYF.

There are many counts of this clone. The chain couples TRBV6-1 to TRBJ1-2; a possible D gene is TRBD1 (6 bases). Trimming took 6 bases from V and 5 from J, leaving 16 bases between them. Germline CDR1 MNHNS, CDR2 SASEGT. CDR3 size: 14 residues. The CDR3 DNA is TGTGCCAGCAGCCACGAGGGGGGGGGGTATGGCTACACCTTC. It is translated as CASSHEGGGYGYTF.

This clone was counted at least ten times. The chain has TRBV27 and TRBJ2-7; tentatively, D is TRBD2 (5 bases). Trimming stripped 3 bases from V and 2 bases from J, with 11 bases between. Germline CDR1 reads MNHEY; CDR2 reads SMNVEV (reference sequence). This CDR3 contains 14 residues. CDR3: CASSFSGIAYEQYF. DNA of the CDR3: TGTGCCAGCAGTTTTTCGGGGATCGCCTACGAGCAGTACTTC.

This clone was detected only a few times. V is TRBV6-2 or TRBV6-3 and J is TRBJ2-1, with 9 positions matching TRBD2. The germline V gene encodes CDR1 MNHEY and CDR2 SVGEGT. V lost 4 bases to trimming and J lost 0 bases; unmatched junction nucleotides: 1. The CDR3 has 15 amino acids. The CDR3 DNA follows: TGTGCCAGCAGTTTTAGCGGGAGCTCCTACAATGAGCAGTTCTTC. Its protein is CASSFSGSSYNEQFF.

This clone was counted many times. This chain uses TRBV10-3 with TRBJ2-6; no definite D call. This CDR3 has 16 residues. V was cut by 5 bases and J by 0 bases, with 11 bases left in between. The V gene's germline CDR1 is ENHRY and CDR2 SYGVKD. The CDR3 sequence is CAISPAPSSGANVLTF. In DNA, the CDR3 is TGTGCCATCAGTCCAGCGCCGAGCTCTGGGGCCAACGTCCTGACTTTC.

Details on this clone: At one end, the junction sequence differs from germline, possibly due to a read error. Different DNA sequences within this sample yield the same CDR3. The CDR3 DNA is TGTGCCAGCAGTTACTCGTCATGGAGGCAGCCACAGCATTTT. It encodes CASSYSSWRQPQHF. J is TRBJ1-5 and V is TRBV6-5; no definite D call. The CDR3 is 14 amino acids. Per germline, CDR1 MNHEY and CDR2 SVGAGI.

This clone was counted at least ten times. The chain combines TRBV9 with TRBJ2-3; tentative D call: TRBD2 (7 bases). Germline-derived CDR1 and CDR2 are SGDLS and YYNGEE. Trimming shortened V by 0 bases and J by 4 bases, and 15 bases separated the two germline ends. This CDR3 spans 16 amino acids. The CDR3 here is CASSVDSGGASDTQYF. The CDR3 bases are TGTGCCAGCAGCGTAGATTCGGGGGGCGCGTCAGATACGCAGTATTTT.

The CDR3 is CASRDGTLNTEAFF. In DNA form, the CDR3 reads TGTGCCAGCAGAGACGGGACACTGAACACTGAAGCTTTCTTT. The chain combines TRBV12-3 or TRBV12-4 with TRBJ1-1; D perhaps matches TRBD1 (6 bases). The CDR3 sequence is 14 residues long. V lost 6 bases and J lost 0, with 11 bases in between.

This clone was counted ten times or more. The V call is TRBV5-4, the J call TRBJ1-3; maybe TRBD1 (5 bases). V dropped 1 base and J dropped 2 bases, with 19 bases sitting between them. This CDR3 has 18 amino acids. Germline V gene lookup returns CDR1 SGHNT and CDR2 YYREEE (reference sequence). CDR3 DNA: TGTGCCAGCAGCTTGTTCGCGGGTGATAGAGGGGCTGGAAACACCATATATTTT. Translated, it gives CASSLFAGDRGAGNTIYF.

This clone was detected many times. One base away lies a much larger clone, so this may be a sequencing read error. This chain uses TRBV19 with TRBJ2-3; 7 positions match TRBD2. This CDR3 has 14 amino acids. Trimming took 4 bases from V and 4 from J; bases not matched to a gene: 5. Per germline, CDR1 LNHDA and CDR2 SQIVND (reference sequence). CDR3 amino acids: CASSRGGEPDTQYF. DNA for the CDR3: TGTGCCAGTAGTAGGGGGGGGGAACCAGATACGCAGTATTTT.

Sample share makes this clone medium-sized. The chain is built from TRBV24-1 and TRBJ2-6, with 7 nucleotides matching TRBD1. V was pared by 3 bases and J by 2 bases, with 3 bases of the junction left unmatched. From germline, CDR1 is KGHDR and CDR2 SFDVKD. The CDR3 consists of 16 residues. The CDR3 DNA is TGTGCCACCAGTGATCATACAGGGGCTGGGGCCAACGTCCTGACTTTC. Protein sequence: CATSDHTGAGANVLTF.

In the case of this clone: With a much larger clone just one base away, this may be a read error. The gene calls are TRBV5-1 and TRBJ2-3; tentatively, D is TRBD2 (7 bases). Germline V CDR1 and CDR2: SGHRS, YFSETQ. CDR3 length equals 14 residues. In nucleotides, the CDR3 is TGCTCCAGCAGCCCCGGGGGGCCTACAGATACGCAGTATTTT. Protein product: CSSSPGGPTDTQYF.

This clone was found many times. The CDR3 coding sequence is TGTGCCAGCAGCGAAGCAGGGCATAGCTCCTACGAGCAGTACTTC. Its translation: CASSEAGHSSYEQYF. This chain connects TRBV14 to TRBJ2-7; D might be TRBD1 (5 bases). The CDR3 loop spans 15 amino acids. From germline, CDR1 is SGHDN and CDR2 FVKESK. V was shortened by 5 bases and J by 0 bases, with 14 bases between the two germline ends.

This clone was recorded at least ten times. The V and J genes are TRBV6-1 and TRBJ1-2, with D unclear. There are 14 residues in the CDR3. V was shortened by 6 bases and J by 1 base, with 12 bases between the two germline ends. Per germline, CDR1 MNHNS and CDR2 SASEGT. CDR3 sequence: CASRQKGGNYGYTF. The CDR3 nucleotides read TGTGCCAGCAGGCAAAAGGGCGGTAACTATGGCTACACCTTC.

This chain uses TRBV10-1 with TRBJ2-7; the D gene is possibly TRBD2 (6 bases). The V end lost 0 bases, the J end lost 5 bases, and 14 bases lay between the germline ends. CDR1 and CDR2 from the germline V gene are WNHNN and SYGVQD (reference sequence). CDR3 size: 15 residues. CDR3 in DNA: TGCGCCAGCAGTGAGTCGGGACTTAGGGATAACGAGCAGTACTTC. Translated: CASSESGLRDNEQYF.

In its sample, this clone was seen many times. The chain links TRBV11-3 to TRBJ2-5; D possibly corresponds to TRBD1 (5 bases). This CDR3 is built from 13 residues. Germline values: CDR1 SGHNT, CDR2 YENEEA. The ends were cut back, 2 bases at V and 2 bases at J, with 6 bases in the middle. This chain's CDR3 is CASSLQGQETQYF. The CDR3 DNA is TGTGCCAGCAGCTTACAGGGACAAGAGACCCAGTACTTC.

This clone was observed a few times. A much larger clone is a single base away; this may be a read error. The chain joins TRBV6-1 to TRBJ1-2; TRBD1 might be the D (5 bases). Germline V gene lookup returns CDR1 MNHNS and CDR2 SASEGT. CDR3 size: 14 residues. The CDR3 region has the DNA TGTGCCAGCAATGAACCCGGGACGGCATATGGCTACACCTTC. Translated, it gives CASNEPGTAYGYTF.

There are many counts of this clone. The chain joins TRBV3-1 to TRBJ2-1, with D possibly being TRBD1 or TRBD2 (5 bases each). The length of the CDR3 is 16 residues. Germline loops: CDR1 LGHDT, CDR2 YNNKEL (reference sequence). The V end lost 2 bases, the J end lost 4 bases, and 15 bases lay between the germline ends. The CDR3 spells CASSQPGASRYNEQFF. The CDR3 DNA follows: TGTGCCAGCAGCCAACCCGGGGCTAGCCGGTACAATGAGCAGTTCTTC.

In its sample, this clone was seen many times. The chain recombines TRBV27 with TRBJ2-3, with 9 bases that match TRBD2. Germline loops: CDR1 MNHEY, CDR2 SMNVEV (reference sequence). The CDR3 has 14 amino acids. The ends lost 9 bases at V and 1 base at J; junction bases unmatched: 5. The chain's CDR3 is CASRVAGGTDTQYF. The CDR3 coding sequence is TGTGCCAGTAGAGTAGCGGGGGGCACAGATACGCAGTATTTT.